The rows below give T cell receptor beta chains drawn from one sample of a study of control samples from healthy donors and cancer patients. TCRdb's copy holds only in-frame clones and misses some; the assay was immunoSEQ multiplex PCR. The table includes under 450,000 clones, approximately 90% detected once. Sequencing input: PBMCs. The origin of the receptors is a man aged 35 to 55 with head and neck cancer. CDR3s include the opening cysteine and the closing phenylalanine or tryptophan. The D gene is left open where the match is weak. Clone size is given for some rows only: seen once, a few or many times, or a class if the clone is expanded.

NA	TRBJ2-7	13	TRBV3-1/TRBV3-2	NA	TGTGCCAGCAGCCCACAGCCCATCTACGAGCAGTACTTC	CASSPQPIYEQYF
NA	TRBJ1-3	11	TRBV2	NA	TGTGCCACGAGCTCTGGAAACACCATATATTTT	CATSSGNTIYF
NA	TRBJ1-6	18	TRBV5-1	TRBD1	TGCGCCAGCAGCTTGTGGACAGGGACTAGCTCCTATAATTCACCCCTCCACTTT	CASSLWTGTSSYNSPLHF
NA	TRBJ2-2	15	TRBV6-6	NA	TGTGCCAGCAGTTACGGGGGGCGCAGCACCGGGGAGCTGTTTTTT	CASSYGGRSTGELFF
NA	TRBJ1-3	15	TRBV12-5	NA	TGTGCTAGTGGTTTGGTAACGGGGGGTGGAAACACCATATATTTT	CASGLVTGGGNTIYF
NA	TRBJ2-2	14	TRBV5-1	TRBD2	TGCGCCAGCAGCCCCAGCGGGGGGCCCGGGGAGCTGTTTTTT	CASSPSGGPGELFF
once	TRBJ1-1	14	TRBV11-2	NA	TGTGCCAGCAGCTTAGTGGGGGGTGGAGGCGAAGCTTTCTTT	CASSLVGGGGEAFF
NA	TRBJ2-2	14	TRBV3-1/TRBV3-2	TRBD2	TGTGCCAGCAGCCCCCTAGCGGACACCGGGGAGCTGTTTTTT	CASSPLADTGELFF
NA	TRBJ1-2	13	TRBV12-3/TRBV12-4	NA	TGTGCCAGCAGTGGGGACATTAACTATGGCTACACCTTC	CASSGDINYGYTF
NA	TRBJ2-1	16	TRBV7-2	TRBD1	TGTGCCAGCAGCTCGAGGGGACAGAGCCTAGTGAGTGGGCAGTTCTTC	CASSSRGQSLVSGQFF
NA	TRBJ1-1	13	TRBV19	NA	TGTGCCAGTAGTATTCTGGGACACTATGAAGCTTTCTTT	CASSILGHYEAFF
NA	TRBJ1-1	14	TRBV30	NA	TGTGCCTGGGCCCCGGGAGGGGTAAGCACTGAAGCTTTCTTT	CAWAPGGVSTEAFF
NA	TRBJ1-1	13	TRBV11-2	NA	TGTGCCAGCAGCACATACGGGAGGACTGAAGCTTTCTTT	CASSTYGRTEAFF
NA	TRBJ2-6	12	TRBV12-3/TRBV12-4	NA	TGTGCCAGCGAGTCTGGGGCCAACGTCCTGACTTTC	CASESGANVLTF
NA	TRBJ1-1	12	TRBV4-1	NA	TGCGCCAGCAGTTCGATTTACGGGGAAGCTTTCTTT	CASSSIYGEAFF
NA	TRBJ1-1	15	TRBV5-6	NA	TGTGCCAGCAGCTCCCTTGGGGTCCTGAACACTGAAGCTTTCTTT	CASSSLGVLNTEAFF
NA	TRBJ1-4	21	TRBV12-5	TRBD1	TGTGCTAGTGCCACACAACCGGGACAGGGTATACTCGGGGCAACTAATGAAAAACTGTTTTTT	CASATQPGQGILGATNEKLFF
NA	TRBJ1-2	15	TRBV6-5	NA	TGTGCCAGCAGTTACTCGGACATCCCCACAAATGGCTACACCTTC	CASSYSDIPTNGYTF
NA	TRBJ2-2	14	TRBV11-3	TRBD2	TGTGCCAGCTCGGGGGGGCCCAACACCGGGGAGCTGTTTTTT	CASSGGPNTGELFF
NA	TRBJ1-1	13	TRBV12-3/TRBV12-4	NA	TGTGCCAGCAGTTTGGGGTACGGCACTGAAGCTTTCTTT	CASSLGYGTEAFF
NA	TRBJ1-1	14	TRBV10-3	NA	TGTGCCATCAGTGAGTCACAGGGAGGGACTGAAGCTTTCTTT	CAISESQGGTEAFF
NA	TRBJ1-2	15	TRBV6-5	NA	TGTGCCAGCAGCCGGGACATAAGGGCTAACTATGGCTACACCTTC	CASSRDIRANYGYTF
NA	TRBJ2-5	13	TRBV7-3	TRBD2	TGTGCCAGCAGTTCTAGCGGGGAAGAGACCCAGTACTTC	CASSSSGEETQYF
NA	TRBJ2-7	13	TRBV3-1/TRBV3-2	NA	TGTGCCAGCAGCCGGGCCTACGCCTACGAGCAGTACTTC	CASSRAYAYEQYF
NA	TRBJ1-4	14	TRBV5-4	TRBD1	TGTGCCAGCAGCTCGGGACAGGGAAATGAAAAACTGTTTTTT	CASSSGQGNEKLFF
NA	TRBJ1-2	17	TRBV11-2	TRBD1	TGTGCCAGCAGGGGCGGACAGGGAGACTTCCTTAGGTATGGCTACACCTTC	CASRGGQGDFLRYGYTF
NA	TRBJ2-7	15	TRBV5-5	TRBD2	TGTGCCAGCAGCAACTCTCTAGGACTAGCCTACGAGCAGTACTTC	CASSNSLGLAYEQYF
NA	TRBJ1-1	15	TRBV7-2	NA	TGTGCCAGCAGCTCGAGACGGAGGGGGGACACTGAAGCTTTCTTT	CASSSRRRGDTEAFF
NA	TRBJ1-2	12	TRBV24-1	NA	TGTGCCACCAGTGAGTCGACAAAATCCTACACCTTC	CATSESTKSYTF
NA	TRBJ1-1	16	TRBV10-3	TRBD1	TGTGCCATCAGGCCAGGGGGCCCCGGGGGGGACACTGAAGCTTTCTTT	CAIRPGGPGGDTEAFF
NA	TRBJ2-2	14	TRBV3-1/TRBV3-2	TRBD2	TGTGCCAGCACTCCGGGGGGGCTTTCCGGGGAGCTGTTTTTT	CASTPGGLSGELFF
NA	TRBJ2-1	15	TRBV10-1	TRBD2	TGCGCCAGCAGGGGGAGGGGATTGGTGTACAATGAGCAGTTCTTC	CASRGRGLVYNEQFF